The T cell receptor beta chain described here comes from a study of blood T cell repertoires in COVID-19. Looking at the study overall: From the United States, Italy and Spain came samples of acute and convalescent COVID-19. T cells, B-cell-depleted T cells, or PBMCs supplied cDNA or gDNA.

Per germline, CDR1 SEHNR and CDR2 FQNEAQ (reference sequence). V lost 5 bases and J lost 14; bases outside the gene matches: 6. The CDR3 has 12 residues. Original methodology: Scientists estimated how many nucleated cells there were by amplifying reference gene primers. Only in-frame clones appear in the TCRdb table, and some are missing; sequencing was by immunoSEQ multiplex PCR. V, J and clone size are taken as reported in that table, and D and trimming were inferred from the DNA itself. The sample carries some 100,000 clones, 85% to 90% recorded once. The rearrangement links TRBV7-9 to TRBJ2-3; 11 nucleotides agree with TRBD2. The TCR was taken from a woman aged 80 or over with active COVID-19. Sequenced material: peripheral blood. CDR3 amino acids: CASSLLAGGAYF. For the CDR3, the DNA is TGTGCCAGCAGCCTCCTAGCGGGAGGAGCGTATTTT.